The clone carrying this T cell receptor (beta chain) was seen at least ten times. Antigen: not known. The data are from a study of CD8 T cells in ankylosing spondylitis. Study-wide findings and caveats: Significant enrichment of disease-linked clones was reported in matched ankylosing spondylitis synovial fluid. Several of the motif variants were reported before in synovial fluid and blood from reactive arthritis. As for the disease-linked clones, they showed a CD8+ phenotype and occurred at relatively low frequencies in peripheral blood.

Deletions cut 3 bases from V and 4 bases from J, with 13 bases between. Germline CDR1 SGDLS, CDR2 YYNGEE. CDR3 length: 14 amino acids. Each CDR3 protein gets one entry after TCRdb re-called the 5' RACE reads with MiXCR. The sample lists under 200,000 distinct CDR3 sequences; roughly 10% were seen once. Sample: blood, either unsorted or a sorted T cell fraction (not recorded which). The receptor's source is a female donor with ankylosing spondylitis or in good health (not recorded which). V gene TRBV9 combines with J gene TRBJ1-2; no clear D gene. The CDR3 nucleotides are TGTGCCAGCAGCGGGCCGGGCCGCGGCTATGGCTACACCTTC. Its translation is CASSGPGRGYGYTF. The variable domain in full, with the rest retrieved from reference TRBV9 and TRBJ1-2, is DSGVTQTPKHLITATGQRVTLRCSPRSGDLSVYWYQQSLDQGLQFLIQYYNGEERAKGNILERFSAQQFPDLHSELNLSSLELGDSALYFCASSGPGRGYGYTFGSGTRLTVV.